This T cell receptor beta chain comes out of a study of blood T cell repertoires in COVID-19 (dated by TCRdb to 2020 to 2021). Regarding the research as a whole: Samples from collaborators originated in the United States, Italy and Spain and spanned both the acute and convalescent phases of COVID-19. Subjects who had been exposed to COVID-19, were actively infected with it, or had recovered from it provided the deeply sampled blood TCRbeta repertoires that made up the dataset. A de-identified subject ID, COVID-19 status, age in years and sex were almost always included in the sample metadata. The repertoires were released in a freely available public database meant as a resource for research on the immune response to SARS-CoV-2. The samples were drawn from the first 160 participants of the ongoing ImmuneRACE study and from 1,254 subjects provided by 6 global collaborators. Where available, HLA class I and class II types were taken from metadata supplied by the sample provider and were not determined by assay-based typing. The material from the prospective study consisted of cDNA or gDNA derived from T cells, B-cell-depleted T cells, or PBMCs.

Details on this clone: The specificity of this receptor is unknown. Qualities for individual bases were not recorded, and no much larger clone is one base off.

The collaborating institutions used their own protocols to collect whole blood in K2EDTA tubes. For TCRbeta analysis, collaborators shipped samples in one of three forms: frozen whole blood, isolated PBMCs, or DNA extracted from either of those sample types. Reading from cysteine to phenylalanine, the CDR3 counts 14 amino acids. Only the CDR3 DNA stays, 42 bases, in frame from base 1. Per the germline V gene (reference sequence), GTSNPN is the CDR1 and SVGIG is the CDR2. At the junction V is shortened by 5 bases and J by 4 bases; bases outside the gene matches: 6. Study-level results and caveats: Clinical and demographic metadata were provided uncurated, with the amount varying by source and participant.

The immunoSEQ Assay, a bias-controlled multiplex PCR, was used to amplify TCRbeta CDR3 regions from genomic DNA. Concerning the study's data processing: Nucleated cell counts per sample were estimated from amplification of reference gene primers within the assay. Sequence reads were collapsed and filtered to measure the absolute abundance of every unique TCRbeta CDR3 rearrangement. For each sample, productive Simpson clonality was calculated by taking the square root of Simpson's diversity index across productive rearrangements. Drawn from immuneACCESS, this table holds only the in-frame rearrangements with V and J called that TCRdb kept. Clones are partly lost; checked studies trace under half to an unresolved V gene and leave the rest unexplained. Clonal size and the V and J genes are those of that table, whereas D and trimming came from the DNA. The sample contains 110,000 to 150,000 clones, more than 80% of them found a single time. The top ten constitute approximately 11% of the sample.

The V and J genes are TRBV30 and TRBJ1-5, with 9 junctional bases fitting TRBD1. The sequence came from an elderly woman with acute or convalescent COVID-19. Specimen: peripheral blood. The nucleotide sequence reads TGTGCCTGGCGGCGGACAGGGGTTAATCAGCCCCAGCATTTT. Its amino acids are CAWRRTGVNQPQHF.